This is a list of T cell receptor beta chains from one sample in a study of human T cells and chemical hapten exposure. One entry per CDR3 protein, called by TCRdb with MiXCR from the RACE reads. The sample comprises roughly 360,000 distinct CDR3 sequences, 4% to 5.5% of which are singletons, and under 3% rests with the top ten. Material: whole blood, obtained in connection with sensitization to the hapten diphenylcyclopropenone (DPC). Receptors were obtained from a woman in her 50s with alopecia areata. Some clones in this sample may be carry-over from other donors' samples. The CDR3 runs from the conserved cysteine through the conserved F or W. The order of the fields is D gene, clone size, V gene, J gene, CDR3 DNA, CDR3 protein. A D gene is named only where the DNA matches it firmly. Clone size, where shown, is once, few, many, or a class for clones that have expanded.

d_gene: NA
abundance: many
v_gene: TRBV12-3/TRBV12-4
j_gene: TRBJ2-1
CDR3nt: TGTGCCAGCAGTTTAGGCCCGCCGACCTACAATGAGCAGTTCTTC
CDR3aa: CASSLGPPTYNEQFF

d_gene: NA
abundance: many
v_gene: TRBV5-6
j_gene: TRBJ1-2
CDR3nt: TGTGCCAGCAGCTTGTTGCGGTCGGCAGGGTATGAGCTCACCTTC
CDR3aa: CASSLLRSAGYELTF

d_gene: NA
abundance: NA
v_gene: TRBV7-2
j_gene: TRBJ1-1
CDR3nt: TGTGCCAGCAGCTTAGTCCCAGGGGTCGGAACTGAAGCTTTCTTT
CDR3aa: CASSLVPGVGTEAFF

d_gene: NA
abundance: NA
v_gene: TRBV7-3
j_gene: TRBJ1-1
CDR3nt: TGTGCCAGCAGCGAAGGTGGGAGAACTGAAGCTTTCTTT
CDR3aa: CASSEGGRTEAFF

d_gene: TRBD2
abundance: many
v_gene: TRBV2
j_gene: TRBJ2-1
CDR3nt: TGTGCCAGCAGTGGACGGGGGGGCGCCTACAATGAGCAGTTCTTC
CDR3aa: CASSGRGGAYNEQFF

d_gene: NA
abundance: many
v_gene: TRBV20-1
j_gene: TRBJ2-7
CDR3nt: TGCAGTGCTCCAGCAGGGGAGGACACCTACGAGCAGTACTTC
CDR3aa: CSAPAGEDTYEQYF

d_gene: NA
abundance: many
v_gene: TRBV13
j_gene: TRBJ1-2
CDR3nt: TGTGCCAGCAGCTTAGAGGCAGGGAAGGACTATGGCTACACCTTC
CDR3aa: CASSLEAGKDYGYTF

d_gene: TRBD1
abundance: many
v_gene: TRBV4-2
j_gene: TRBJ2-1
CDR3nt: TGTGCCAGCAGCCGGGGACAGGATTACAATGAGCAGTTCTTC
CDR3aa: CASSRGQDYNEQFF

d_gene: NA
abundance: many
v_gene: TRBV6-6
j_gene: TRBJ1-1
CDR3nt: TGTGCCAGCAGTTTGCGGCCTATGAACACTGAAGCTTTCTTT
CDR3aa: CASSLRPMNTEAFF

d_gene: NA
abundance: many
v_gene: TRBV21-1
j_gene: TRBJ2-3
CDR3nt: TGTGCCAGCAGCACAGGGCGGGGAATGGGCACAGATACGCAGTATTTT
CDR3aa: CASSTGRGMGTDTQYF

d_gene: NA
abundance: NA
v_gene: TRBV18
j_gene: TRBJ1-5
CDR3nt: TGTGCCAGCTCACCAGTGTCTGAGGATGCTCAGCCCCAGCATTTT
CDR3aa: CASSPVSEDAQPQHF

d_gene: TRBD1
abundance: NA
v_gene: TRBV5-4
j_gene: TRBJ1-1
CDR3nt: TGTGCCAGCAGCGGGGGACAGGGCCATGGTGGCGCGGACACTGAAGCTTTCTTT
CDR3aa: CASSGGQGHGGADTEAFF

d_gene: NA
abundance: NA
v_gene: TRBV11-2
j_gene: TRBJ2-7
CDR3nt: TGTGCCAGCAGCATAGACAGGTTGTACGAGCAGTACTTC
CDR3aa: CASSIDRLYEQYF

d_gene: NA
abundance: few
v_gene: TRBV3-1
j_gene: TRBJ2-7
CDR3nt: TGTGCCAGCAGCCAAGACCAAGGCAGGGGTTACTACGAGCAGTACTTC
CDR3aa: CASSQDQGRGYYEQYF

d_gene: NA
abundance: many
v_gene: TRBV12-3/TRBV12-4
j_gene: TRBJ1-1
CDR3nt: TGTGCCAGCAGTCCCGAAGCTTTCTTT
CDR3aa: CASSPEAFF

d_gene: TRBD2
abundance: few
v_gene: TRBV5-4
j_gene: TRBJ2-2
CDR3nt: TGTGCCAGCAGCTTGGAGGCTAGCGGGAGTGCCGGGGAGCTGTTTTTT
CDR3aa: CASSLEASGSAGELFF

d_gene: NA
abundance: NA
v_gene: TRBV27
j_gene: TRBJ2-3
CDR3nt: TGTGCCAGCAGCCTCATTAGGACGTCTGGGACAGATACGCAGTATTTT
CDR3aa: CASSLIRTSGTDTQYF

d_gene: NA
abundance: few
v_gene: TRBV18
j_gene: TRBJ1-5
CDR3nt: TGTGCCAGCTCACCAGCGGGGCACCCCAATCAGCCCCAGCATTTT
CDR3aa: CASSPAGHPNQPQHF

d_gene: TRBD2
abundance: many
v_gene: TRBV29-1
j_gene: TRBJ2-2
CDR3nt: TGCAGCGTTGGGCGGGAGGCGAACACCGGGGAGCTGTTTTTT
CDR3aa: CSVGREANTGELFF

d_gene: NA
abundance: many
v_gene: TRBV5-4
j_gene: TRBJ2-3
CDR3nt: TGTGCCAGCAGCCGGACACTTGGAAGCACAGATACGCAGTATTTT
CDR3aa: CASSRTLGSTDTQYF

d_gene: NA
abundance: NA
v_gene: TRBV5-6
j_gene: TRBJ1-1
CDR3nt: TGTGCCAGCAGCTTGGTAGGGGACCCTGAAGCTTTCTTT
CDR3aa: CASSLVGDPEAFF

d_gene: NA
abundance: many
v_gene: TRBV20-1
j_gene: TRBJ2-7
CDR3nt: TGCAGTGCCGAGGTGGACACCTCCTACGAGCAGTACTTC
CDR3aa: CSAEVDTSYEQYF

d_gene: NA
abundance: few
v_gene: TRBV7-9
j_gene: TRBJ1-5
CDR3nt: TGTGCCAGCAGCCTTGGGGTAGGGCAGAGCAATCAGCCCCAGCATTTT
CDR3aa: CASSLGVGQSNQPQHF

d_gene: NA
abundance: many
v_gene: TRBV27
j_gene: TRBJ1-2
CDR3nt: TGTGCCAGCAGTGAGGGACGGGGCTATGGCTACACCTTC
CDR3aa: CASSEGRGYGYTF

d_gene: NA
abundance: many
v_gene: TRBV18
j_gene: TRBJ2-7
CDR3nt: TGTGCCAGCTCAGCCTCTAGCGCCTCCTACGAGCAGTACTTC
CDR3aa: CASSASSASYEQYF

d_gene: NA
abundance: NA
v_gene: TRBV5-6
j_gene: TRBJ1-5
CDR3nt: TGTGCCAGCAGCTTGGGCCTGGTAAGCAATCAGCCCCAGCATTTT
CDR3aa: CASSLGLVSNQPQHF

d_gene: NA
abundance: many
v_gene: TRBV20-1
j_gene: TRBJ2-5
CDR3nt: TGCAGTGCTAGAGATTCGGCAGGGCCTCAAGAGACCCAGTACTTC
CDR3aa: CSARDSAGPQETQYF

d_gene: NA
abundance: many
v_gene: TRBV29-1
j_gene: TRBJ1-2
CDR3nt: TGCAGCGTGGGGCCAACAATGGGGGGCTACACCTTC
CDR3aa: CSVGPTMGGYTF

d_gene: NA
abundance: many
v_gene: TRBV20-1
j_gene: TRBJ1-1
CDR3nt: TGCAGTGCTAGCTCCGGGACGGATATGAACACTGAAGCTTTCTTT
CDR3aa: CSASSGTDMNTEAFF

d_gene: NA
abundance: few
v_gene: TRBV11-3
j_gene: TRBJ2-3
CDR3nt: TGTGCCAGCAGCTTAGAGGGGCCCGCGGGAGATACGCAGTATTTT
CDR3aa: CASSLEGPAGDTQYF

d_gene: NA
abundance: many
v_gene: TRBV6-1
j_gene: TRBJ2-3
CDR3nt: TGTGCCAGCAGTTTGAGGGGCGGGACTAGCACAGATACGCAGTATTTT
CDR3aa: CASSLRGGTSTDTQYF

d_gene: NA
abundance: many
v_gene: TRBV29-1
j_gene: TRBJ2-5
CDR3nt: TGCAGCGTTTCAGGAACCAAAGAGACCCAGTACTTC
CDR3aa: CSVSGTKETQYF

d_gene: TRBD2
abundance: NA
v_gene: TRBV10-2
j_gene: TRBJ2-3
CDR3nt: TGCGCCAGCAGTGGTGGGTGGGACTACACAGATACGCAGTATTTT
CDR3aa: CASSGGWDYTDTQYF

d_gene: TRBD1
abundance: few
v_gene: TRBV20-1
j_gene: TRBJ1-1
CDR3nt: TGCAGTGCTAGTCGACAGGGAATGAACACTGAAGCTTTCTTT
CDR3aa: CSASRQGMNTEAFF

d_gene: NA
abundance: many
v_gene: TRBV4-1
j_gene: TRBJ1-2
CDR3nt: TGCGCCAGCAGCCAAGAACGGGGGTACTATGGCTACACCTTC
CDR3aa: CASSQERGYYGYTF

d_gene: NA
abundance: many
v_gene: TRBV29-1
j_gene: TRBJ2-3
CDR3nt: TGCAGCGTGGTCAGGGGACCGGGGGGCACAGATACGCAGTATTTT
CDR3aa: CSVVRGPGGTDTQYF

d_gene: NA
abundance: many
v_gene: TRBV7-9
j_gene: TRBJ1-1
CDR3nt: TGTGCCAGCAGGTCAACTCAGGGAAGAACTGAAGCTTTCTTT
CDR3aa: CASRSTQGRTEAFF

d_gene: NA
abundance: NA
v_gene: TRBV6-1
j_gene: TRBJ1-2
CDR3nt: TGTGCCAGCAGTCGTGATTTGACAGGTTCCGGCTACACCTTC
CDR3aa: CASSRDLTGSGYTF

d_gene: NA
abundance: many
v_gene: TRBV12-3/TRBV12-4
j_gene: TRBJ1-1
CDR3nt: TGTGCCAGCAGTTCTTCACACTTCATGAACACTGAAGCTTTCTTT
CDR3aa: CASSSSHFMNTEAFF

d_gene: TRBD1
abundance: few
v_gene: TRBV27
j_gene: TRBJ1-1
CDR3nt: TGTGCCAACAGTACTCAACAGGGGGCGGGACGTAATGAAGCTTTCTTT
CDR3aa: CANSTQQGAGRNEAFF

d_gene: NA
abundance: NA
v_gene: TRBV5-5
j_gene: TRBJ2-3
CDR3nt: TGTGCCAGCAGCCCCCTCCCCTCAGGGAACACAGATACGCAGTATTTT
CDR3aa: CASSPLPSGNTDTQYF

d_gene: NA
abundance: few
v_gene: TRBV10-3
j_gene: TRBJ1-1
CDR3nt: TGTGCCATCACCGGTTTGGGGACTGAAGCTTTCTTT
CDR3aa: CAITGLGTEAFF

d_gene: NA
abundance: many
v_gene: TRBV7-9
j_gene: TRBJ1-2
CDR3nt: TGTGCCAGCAGCCCATCACTGGGAGAAAGCTATGGCTACACCTTC
CDR3aa: CASSPSLGESYGYTF

d_gene: NA
abundance: few
v_gene: TRBV24-1
j_gene: TRBJ1-2
CDR3nt: TGTGCCACCACCCGCAGGGCCTATGGCTACACCTTC
CDR3aa: CATTRRAYGYTF

d_gene: NA
abundance: NA
v_gene: TRBV6-1
j_gene: TRBJ2-3
CDR3nt: TGTGCCTCTGGATCCTATAGCACAGATACGCAGTATTTT
CDR3aa: CASGSYSTDTQYF

d_gene: NA
abundance: NA
v_gene: TRBV29-1
j_gene: TRBJ1-1
CDR3nt: TGCAGCGTTGTCAGGGTTGAAGCTTTCTTT
CDR3aa: CSVVRVEAFF

d_gene: NA
abundance: NA
v_gene: TRBV7-2
j_gene: TRBJ2-5
CDR3nt: TGTGCCAGCAGCTTAACGGACTTCCCGGGGGAGACCCAGTACTTC
CDR3aa: CASSLTDFPGETQYF

d_gene: NA
abundance: NA
v_gene: TRBV12-3/TRBV12-4
j_gene: TRBJ2-7
CDR3nt: TGTGCCAGCAGTTTAGGTCCGGGCAACGAGCAGTACTTC
CDR3aa: CASSLGPGNEQYF

d_gene: NA
abundance: few
v_gene: TRBV7-2
j_gene: TRBJ1-1
CDR3nt: TGTGCCAGCAGGCCGACAGCAGGGATCATGAACACTGAAGCTTTCTTT
CDR3aa: CASRPTAGIMNTEAFF

d_gene: TRBD1
abundance: NA
v_gene: TRBV14
j_gene: TRBJ2-3
CDR3nt: TGTGCCAGCAGCCTTAAACCGGACAGGGGAAGAGATACGCAGTATTTT
CDR3aa: CASSLKPDRGRDTQYF

d_gene: NA
abundance: NA
v_gene: TRBV9
j_gene: TRBJ1-1
CDR3nt: TGTGCCAGCAGCGCAAATGTGAACACTGAAGCTTTCTTT
CDR3aa: CASSANVNTEAFF

d_gene: TRBD1
abundance: NA
v_gene: TRBV29-1
j_gene: TRBJ2-5
CDR3nt: TGCAGCGTTTCGGCAGGGGGTAAGACCCAGTACTTC
CDR3aa: CSVSAGGKTQYF

d_gene: TRBD1
abundance: many
v_gene: TRBV7-9
j_gene: TRBJ1-4
CDR3nt: TGTGCCAGCAGCTGGGACAGAAGGGGTGAAAAACTGTTTTTT
CDR3aa: CASSWDRRGEKLFF

d_gene: NA
abundance: many
v_gene: TRBV6-2/TRBV6-3
j_gene: TRBJ2-3
CDR3nt: TGTGCCAGCAGCCTCCGGTACGCAGATACGCAGTATTTT
CDR3aa: CASSLRYADTQYF

d_gene: NA
abundance: many
v_gene: TRBV24-1
j_gene: TRBJ1-1
CDR3nt: TGTGCCACCAGAGAGACGGACAACACTGAAGCTTTCTTT
CDR3aa: CATRETDNTEAFF